Each of the 15 T cell receptor beta chains below was sequenced from the same sample in a study of blood T cell repertoires in COVID-19. The assay was immunoSEQ multiplex PCR, and TCRdb's table has in-frame clones only and misses some. The sample records about 69,000 clones, around three quarters being singletons. The sample taken for sequencing was peripheral blood. All receptors derive from a man in his sixties with acute or convalescent COVID-19.

The chain combines TRBV2 with TRBJ1-4; possible D gene TRBD1, 6 bases. The CDR3 is made up of 15 amino acids. V lost 2 bases and J 10 bases, leaving 17 bases between the germline ends. The germline gives CDR1 SNHLY, CDR2 FYNNEI. The chain's CDR3 is CASSEWLQGEVKLFF. The CDR3 region has the DNA TGTGCCAGCAGTGAATGGTTACAGGGAGAGGTAAAACTGTTTTTT.

This clone has a count of ten or more. The chain is built from TRBV5-1 and TRBJ2-7, with TRBD1 matching over 9 bases. This CDR3 spans 14 amino acids. Unmatched junction bases numbered 7, after V lost 4 bases and J lost 5 bases. The germline V gene has CDR1 SGHRS and CDR2 YFSETQ. The CDR3 nucleotides are TGCGCCAGCAGCCCCGGACAGGGGAGGGACGAGCAGTACTTC. This codes for CASSPGQGRDEQYF.

This sequence joins TRBV11-2 and TRBJ2-4; perhaps TRBD1 as D (6 bases). This CDR3 has 16 amino acids. V lost 5 bases to trimming and J lost 3 bases, with 17 bases between them. Germline V lookup: CDR1 SGHAT, CDR2 FQNNGV. CDR3 DNA sequence: TGTGCCAGCAGCCCAACAACAGGGTTCGGCAAAAACATTCAGTACTTC. The encoded protein is CASSPTTGFGKNIQYF.

The rearrangement links TRBV3-1 (or the pseudogene TRBV3-2) to TRBJ1-1, with D uncertain. Germline-derived CDR1 and CDR2 are LGHDT and YNNKEL (reference sequence). The V gene lost 5 bases and the J gene lost 3 bases, with 7 bases spanning the gap. The CDR3 spans 12 residues. DNA of the CDR3: TGTGCCAGCAGCAGAACGGACACTGAAGCTTTCTTT. Its protein is CASSRTDTEAFF.

J is TRBJ1-3 and V is TRBV27, with TRBD1 identical over 7 bases. In germline, CDR1 is MNHEY, CDR2 SMNVEV (reference sequence). This CDR3 contains 15 residues. V dropped 6 bases and J dropped 0; count of bases not matched to a gene: 5. In nucleotides, the CDR3 is TGTGCCAGCAGCCCAAGGGGGCTCTCTGGAAACACCATATATTTT. It is translated as CASSPRGLSGNTIYF.

The V and J genes are TRBV7-6 and TRBJ2-3; TRBD2 matches at 14 bases. J gave up 11 bases and V 5 bases, and 9 bases lay outside the gene matches. The V gene's germline CDR1 is SGHVS and CDR2 FNYEAQ. The CDR3 is 15 amino acids. In DNA, the CDR3 is TGTGCCAGCAGCATCGCGACTAGCGGGGGGGCGGGGCAGTATTTT. Its translation: CASSIATSGGAGQYF.

The rearrangement links TRBV7-6 to TRBJ1-5; tentatively, D is TRBD1 (5 bases). The CDR3 sequence is 15 residues long. V shed 1 base and J shed 7 bases, with 14 bases lying between them. The germline V gene encodes CDR1 SGHVS and CDR2 FNYEAQ. CDR3 residues: CASSLVAGRGQPQHF. The CDR3 region has the DNA TGTGCCAGCAGCTTAGTAGCAGGGCGGGGGCAGCCCCAGCATTTT.

This chain joins TRBV4-2 and TRBJ1-6; 7 nucleotides line up with TRBD1. The CDR3 contains 12 residues. Germline CDR1 LGHNA, CDR2 YNFKEQ. Losses at the gene ends were 6 bases for V and 10 bases for J; bases not matched to a gene: 3. The CDR3 bases are TGTGCCAGCAGGCAGGGGGACTCACCCCTCCACTTT. As protein: CASRQGDSPLHF.

CDR3 sequence (DNA): TGTGCCAGCAGTCCCCAGATACCTAATGAAAAACTGTTTTTT. Protein sequence: CASSPQIPNEKLFF. This chain uses TRBV6-5 with TRBJ1-4, with D hard to call. Per germline, CDR1 MNHEY and CDR2 SVGAGI. The CDR3 sequence is 14 residues long. V lost 5 bases to trimming and J lost 3 bases, with 10 bases between them.

This clone was seen only once. The chain has TRBV5-1 and TRBJ1-4, with D unresolved. Germline V gene data show CDR1 as SGHRS and CDR2 as YFSETQ. The CDR3 contains 13 residues. V lost 4 bases, J lost 5 bases, and 9 bases lay in between. The CDR3 DNA follows: TGCGCCAGCAGCCCTTCTTTGAATGAAAAACTGTTTTTT. Its protein is CASSPSLNEKLFF.

This chain connects TRBV24-1 to TRBJ2-7; the match to TRBD1 covers 8 bases. The CDR3 has 15 residues. CDR1 is KGHDR, CDR2 SFDVKD, per germline. V trimming: 5 bases; J trimming: 1 base; junction bases outside the gene matches: 6. CDR3 DNA sequence: TGTGCCACCAGTGTGGCAGGGGGCGCGTCCTACGAGCAGTACTTC. It yields the protein CATSVAGGASYEQYF.

The rearrangement uses TRBV5-1 and TRBJ1-4; 7 bases map to TRBD1. Germline V gene lookup returns CDR1 SGHRS and CDR2 YFSETQ. The CDR3 consists of 15 residues. Trimming removed 4 bases from V and 5 bases from J; junction bases left unmatched: 8. CDR3 loop: CASSDRDSLNEKLFF. CDR3 DNA sequence: TGCGCCAGCAGCGACCGGGACAGCCTAAATGAAAAACTGTTTTTT.

The chain carries TRBV6-7 and TRBJ1-5; D is unclear. TRBV6-7 is assigned to the ORF class and has an uncertain function. The length of the CDR3 is 14 residues. V was clipped by 6 bases and J by 0 bases, with 9 bases between them. The CDR3 here is CASSHLNSNQPQHF. For the CDR3, the DNA is TGTGCCAGCAGCCACTTAAATAGCAATCAGCCCCAGCATTTT.

The chain couples TRBV27 to TRBJ1-3; no clear D. The germline CDR1 and CDR2 sequences are MNHEY and SMNVEV (reference sequence). CDR3 length: 15 amino acids. Trimming pared 6 bases from V and 3 bases from J, leaving 15 bases between. CDR3 coding DNA: TGTGCCAGCAGAGGAAGAGTTCCGGGTGGAAACACCATATATTTT. Encoded protein: CASRGRVPGGNTIYF.

This chain uses TRBV7-2 with TRBJ2-5; D gene uncertain. Trimming pared 2 bases from V and 1 base from J, leaving 14 bases between. From germline, CDR1 is SGHTA and CDR2 FQGNSA. The CDR3 loop spans 16 amino acids. The CDR3 spells CASSLSGSPGQETQYF. The CDR3 coding sequence is TGTGCCAGCAGCTTATCGGGTAGTCCGGGCCAAGAGACCCAGTACTTC.